This is a list of T cell receptor beta chains from one sample in a study of OX40 agonist ivuxolimab in advanced cancers. Libraries were prepared by immunoSEQ multiplex PCR; TCRdb keeps only in-frame clonotypes and omits some of them. The sample includes 70,000 to 95,000 clones, more than 70% of them seen just once. The sample consisted of CD4+ or CD8+ T cells sorted from blood, taken in a trial of the OX40 agonist ivuxolimab. The receptors were gathered from an adult with an advanced solid tumor such as melanoma, head and neck, liver or kidney cancer. CDR3s include the opening cysteine and the closing phenylalanine or tryptophan. The order of the fields is clone size, D gene, J gene, V gene, CDR3 length, CDR3 DNA, CDR3 protein. A D gene is named only where the DNA matches it firmly. Expanded clones get a size class; other rows say once, few or many, or leave the size out.

>NA|TRBD1|TRBJ1-6|TRBV6-1|14
TGTGCCAGCAAAACCGGGACAGGTAGTTCACCCCTCCACTTT
CASKTGTGSSPLHF
>NA|NA|TRBJ2-5|TRBV5-4|13
TGTGCCAGCAGCTCTGGACTCGAAGAGACCCAGTACTTC
CASSSGLEETQYF
>few|NA|TRBJ1-3|TRBV5-5|15
TGTGCCAGCAGGTCGCAGGTCCAGGCTGGAAACACCATATATTTT
CASRSQVQAGNTIYF
>NA|NA|TRBJ1-1|TRBV28|13
TGTGCCAGCAGTTCCGGACAGAACACTGAAGCTTTCTTT
CASSSGQNTEAFF
>few|NA|TRBJ2-2|TRBV7-7|15
TGTGCTAGCAGCCCTAACCCGGGGGACACCGGGGAGCTGTTTTTT
CASSPNPGDTGELFF
>NA|NA|TRBJ1-2|TRBV5-1|14
TGCGCCAGCAGCATACAACAGGGAGGGGAAGGCTACACCTTC
CASSIQQGGEGYTF
>NA|NA|TRBJ1-1|TRBV30|13
TGTGCCTGGAGTGTACAAGTAGGGGCTGAAGCTTTCTTT
CAWSVQVGAEAFF
>once|TRBD2|TRBJ2-1|TRBV11-2|17
TGTGCCAGTACACTAGCGGCCCGGCCGAATTCCTACAATGAGCAGTTCTTC
CASTLAARPNSYNEQFF
>NA|TRBD2|TRBJ2-6|TRBV7-2|15
TGTGCCAGCAGGGGCGGGGGTAGCTGGGCCAACGTCCTGACTTTC
CASRGGGSWANVLTF
>NA|NA|TRBJ1-1|TRBV18|14
TGTGCCAGCTCGGGAGGCGTGGGGAACACTGAAGCTTTCTTT
CASSGGVGNTEAFF
>once|NA|TRBJ1-4|TRBV6-5|13
TGTGCCAGCAGTCCCCACGCGGATGAAAAACTGTTTTTT
CASSPHADEKLFF
>NA|NA|TRBJ1-2|TRBV7-2|17
TGTGCCAGCAGCTTAGAGATTTTCAGGGTAGCTAACTATGGCTACACCTTC
CASSLEIFRVANYGYTF
>NA|NA|TRBJ2-7|TRBV6-6|14
TGTGCCAGCAATAAGGGGCAGGCGCCCTACGAGCAGTACTTC
CASNKGQAPYEQYF
>NA|TRBD2|TRBJ2-5|TRBV7-6|16
TGTGCCAGCAGCCCCCAGCTAGCGGGAGGTGGGGAGACCCAGTACTTC
CASSPQLAGGGETQYF
>few|NA|TRBJ2-7|TRBV7-9|17
TGTGCCAGCAGCTTAAACGTCCAGTCAGGCTTTTCCTACGAGCAGTACTTC
CASSLNVQSGFSYEQYF
>NA|TRBD1|TRBJ1-4|TRBV7-6|14
TGTGCCAGCAGCAAACAGGGGGCCTATGAAAAACTGTTTTTT
CASSKQGAYEKLFF
>NA|TRBD1|TRBJ2-2|TRBV14|15
TGTGCCAGCAGCCCCTACAGGGGGCTCGGCGGGGAGCTGTTTTTT
CASSPYRGLGGELFF
>NA|TRBD1|TRBJ2-3|TRBV7-3|14
TGTGCCAGCAGCCGCGACAGGGGAACAGATACGCAGTATTTT
CASSRDRGTDTQYF
>NA|TRBD1|TRBJ1-2|TRBV11-3|14
TGTGCCAGCAGCTTCAAGGGGGCGCGTGGGGACTACACCTTC
CASSFKGARGDYTF
>NA|TRBD1|TRBJ2-5|TRBV27|13
TGTGCCAGCACCGGGACAGACGTAGAGACCCAGTACTTC
CASTGTDVETQYF
>NA|TRBD2|TRBJ2-3|TRBV7-3|18
TGTGCCAGCAGCCCCGGGACTAGCGGGAGACTCGTAACAGATACGCAGTATTTT
CASSPGTSGRLVTDTQYF